A selection of T cell receptor beta chains follows, all from one sample in a study of blood T cell repertoires in COVID-19. Clones were sequenced by immunoSEQ multiplex PCR, and TCRdb holds only the in-frame ones, with some missing. The repertoire holds hundreds of thousands of clones, with 70% to 90% as singletons. The source material was peripheral blood. These receptors were obtained from a woman in her 70s with COVID-19, enrolled during active disease. The CDR3 runs from the conserved cysteine through the conserved F or W. D genes are given only for firm matches. Part of the rows lack a size; the others show once, few, many or a class for expanded clones.

length	J	size	D	V	CDR3	DNA
13	TRBJ2-1	NA	NA	TRBV7-3	CASSLSPGNEQFF	TGTGCCAGCAGCTTAAGCCCAGGGAATGAGCAGTTCTTC
15	TRBJ1-1	NA	TRBD1	TRBV28	CASSAQDRDVTEAFF	TGTGCCAGCAGTGCTCAAGACAGGGACGTCACTGAAGCTTTCTTT
18	TRBJ2-6	NA	NA	TRBV24-1	CATSDFNRDPTGANVLTF	TGTGCCACCAGTGATTTCAACAGGGACCCAACTGGGGCCAACGTCCTGACTTTC
15	TRBJ2-3	NA	TRBD1	TRBV11-3	CASSFGQESTDTQYF	TGTGCCAGCAGCTTCGGACAGGAAAGCACAGATACGCAGTATTTT
14	TRBJ1-6	few	TRBD1	TRBV6-5	CASSRGTGVSPLHF	TGTGCCAGCAGTCGCGGGACAGGGGTATCACCCCTCCACTTT
14	TRBJ2-2	few	NA	TRBV11-2	CASSLSGVTGELFF	TGTGCCAGCAGCTTGTCAGGGGTCACCGGGGAGCTGTTTTTT
13	TRBJ2-1	NA	NA	TRBV7-8	CASSFRSYNEQFF	TGTGCCAGCAGCTTTCGCTCCTACAATGAGCAGTTCTTC
16	TRBJ2-1	NA	NA	TRBV6-4	CASSDSGGASYNEQFF	TGTGCCAGCAGTGACTCTGGGGGGGCCTCCTACAATGAGCAGTTCTTC
12	TRBJ2-1	once	NA	TRBV4-1	CASSQDRLGKFF	TGCGCCAGCAGCCAAGATCGACTCGGGAAGTTCTTC
15	TRBJ1-5	NA	TRBD1	TRBV23-1	CASSLRQGLNQPQHF	TGCGCCAGCAGTCTCCGACAGGGGCTAAATCAGCCCCAGCATTTT
10	TRBJ2-1	NA	NA	TRBV29-1	CSVDDSLVFF	TGCAGCGTGGACGACAGCCTTGTGTTCTTC
13	TRBJ1-2	few	TRBD1	TRBV5-8	CASDTGQGRGYTF	TGTGCCAGCGACACCGGACAGGGAAGGGGCTACACCTTC
14	TRBJ1-5	NA	NA	TRBV2	CASSPQGSHQPQHF	TGTGCCAGCAGTCCCCAGGGTAGCCATCAGCCCCAGCATTTT
17	TRBJ1-5	NA	TRBD1	TRBV5-5	CASSLGQGWYSNQPQHF	TGTGCCAGCAGCTTGGGACAGGGGTGGTATAGCAATCAGCCCCAGCATTTT
14	TRBJ1-1	NA	NA	TRBV19	CASSPLQRVTEAFF	TGTGCCAGTAGTCCCCTACAGCGGGTCACTGAAGCTTTCTTT
13	TRBJ2-5	NA	NA	TRBV24-1	CATPRQGWETQYF	TGTGCCACCCCTAGGCAGGGATGGGAGACCCAGTACTTC
13	TRBJ1-2	NA	NA	TRBV2	CASGYRAEYGYTF	TGTGCCAGCGGCTACAGGGCGGAGTATGGCTACACCTTC
14	TRBJ2-5	NA	NA	TRBV2	CASSGIPSQETQYF	TGTGCCAGCAGTGGAATACCGAGCCAAGAGACCCAGTACTTC
16	TRBJ2-5	NA	TRBD2	TRBV9	CASSEAGGNRQETQYF	TGTGCCAGCAGCGAAGCGGGGGGCAATCGCCAAGAGACCCAGTACTTC
15	TRBJ2-3	NA	TRBD2	TRBV10-1	CASSESAGGRDTQYF	TGCGCCAGCAGTGAGTCTGCGGGGGGGAGAGATACGCAGTATTTT
17	TRBJ2-1	NA	NA	TRBV19	CASSIGLMAGMGNEQFF	TGTGCCAGTAGTATCGGTTTGATGGCGGGGATGGGTAATGAGCAGTTCTTC
14	TRBJ1-5	few	TRBD1	TRBV5-6	CASTRQGSNQPQHF	TGTGCCAGTACCCGACAGGGTAGCAATCAGCCCCAGCATTTT
12	TRBJ1-1	once	NA	TRBV5-1	CASSLRDTEAFF	TGCGCCAGCAGCTTGCGGGACACTGAAGCTTTCTTT
16	TRBJ2-3	NA	TRBD2	TRBV2	CASSELLAGGRDTQYF	TGTGCCAGCAGTGAACTCCTAGCGGGGGGCCGGGATACGCAGTATTTT
18	TRBJ1-5	once	TRBD1	TRBV7-2	CASSSFLGQGLVGQPQHF	TGTGCCAGCAGCTCCTTCCTGGGACAGGGACTCGTTGGACAGCCCCAGCATTTT
14	TRBJ1-2	NA	NA	TRBV19	CASSIIEGTSGYTF	TGTGCCAGTAGTATAATTGAGGGTACGAGCGGCTACACCTTC
11	TRBJ1-1	NA	TRBD1	TRBV19	CASWAGGRAFF	TGTGCCAGTTGGGCAGGGGGGAGAGCTTTCTTT
13	TRBJ1-6	NA	NA	TRBV6-5	CASSYARQSPLHF	TGTGCCAGCAGTTACGCTAGGCAATCACCCCTCCACTTT
15	TRBJ2-3	NA	TRBD2	TRBV2	CASSETSGGPDTQYF	TGTGCCAGCAGTGAAACTAGCGGGGGGCCCGATACGCAGTATTTT
15	TRBJ2-1	NA	TRBD2	TRBV4-1	CASSQDGTSNNEQFF	TGCGCCAGCAGCCAAGACGGGACTAGTAACAATGAGCAGTTCTTC
15	TRBJ1-2	NA	TRBD1	TRBV19	CASSPRTGGNYGYTF	TGTGCCAGTAGTCCACGGACAGGGGGAAACTATGGCTACACCTTC
14	TRBJ1-1	NA	NA	TRBV7-2	CASSLHRVSTEAFF	TGTGCCAGCAGCCTACACAGGGTTTCCACTGAAGCTTTCTTT
15	TRBJ2-5	NA	NA	TRBV9	CASSVDKGSIETQYF	TGTGCCAGCAGCGTAGACAAGGGGTCGATCGAGACCCAGTACTTC
15	TRBJ1-5	NA	NA	TRBV7-8	CVSSLAGRVNQPQHF	TGTGTCAGCAGCTTAGCGGGGAGAGTTAATCAGCCCCAGCATTTT
16	TRBJ1-1	NA	NA	TRBV5-1	CASSPGRQGRITEAFF	TGCGCCAGCAGCCCCGGACGGCAGGGTAGAATCACTGAAGCTTTCTTT
13	TRBJ1-1	NA	NA	TRBV4-1	CASSQDFSQGAFF	TGCGCCAGCAGCCAAGATTTCAGCCAGGGGGCTTTCTTT
13	TRBJ2-7	NA	NA	TRBV28	CASSGGFSYEQYF	TGTGCCAGCAGTGGGGGGTTCTCCTACGAGCAGTACTTC
13	TRBJ1-2	NA	NA	TRBV12-3/TRBV12-4	CASGTLRRDGYTF	TGTGCCAGCGGAACCCTCCGACGGGATGGCTACACCTTC
12	TRBJ1-1	NA	NA	TRBV7-2	CASSLQGLEAFF	TGTGCCAGCAGCTTACAGGGACTTGAAGCTTTCTTT
12	TRBJ1-1	NA	NA	TRBV27	CASSKGGTEAFF	TGTGCCAGCAGTAAAGGGGGCACTGAAGCTTTCTTT